This passage covers 21 T cell receptor beta chains from one sample sequenced in a study of cytotoxic CD8 clonotypes in ibrutinib-treated CLL. The repertoire was sequenced with immunoSEQ multiplex PCR; TCRdb's copy has only in-frame clones and lacks some. The sample includes some 70,000 clones, 90% seen only once; the top ten take 3% to 3.5%. The material was PBMCs, obtained after 12 months of ibrutinib treatment. The source is a human donor with chronic lymphocytic leukemia.

The genes are TRBV6-5 and TRBJ1-1, with 12 bases matching TRBD1. V was clipped by 4 bases and J by 1 base; unmatched bases: 1. The CDR3 sequence is 15 residues long. Germline CDR1 is MNHEY and CDR2 is SVGAGI. CDR3 residues: CASSWDRGPNTEAFF. CDR3 DNA: TGTGCCAGCAGTTGGGACAGGGGGCCGAACACTGAAGCTTTCTTT.

CDR3 loop: CASSRQGGSDTEAFF. CDR3 DNA: TGTGCCAGCAGCCGACAGGGGGGATCGGACACTGAAGCTTTCTTT. The genes are TRBV11-3 and TRBJ1-1, with 9 bases matching TRBD1. This CDR3 has 15 amino acids. Germline V gene sequence: CDR1 SGHNT, CDR2 YENEEA. V was clipped by 5 bases and J by 3 bases; unmatched bases: 7.

The rearrangement uses TRBV11-2 and TRBJ1-2, with TRBD1 matching over 9 bases. This CDR3 has 14 residues. Germline loops: CDR1 SGHAT, CDR2 FQNNGV. V dropped 6 bases and J dropped 4; count of bases not matched to a gene: 6. The chain's CDR3 is CASRSGTGSYGYTF. CDR3 nucleotides: TGTGCCAGCAGGAGTGGGACAGGGTCCTATGGCTACACCTTC.

This clone was seen more than once but under ten times. The chain carries TRBV21-1 and TRBJ1-3. TRBV21-1 is a pseudogene segment. The CDR3 is made up of 15 amino acids. This CDR3 is CASSKVKGSGNTIYF. Written as DNA, the CDR3 is TGTGCCAGCAGCAAAGTCAAGGGCTCCGGAAACACCATATATTTT.

In DNA, the CDR3 is TGCGCCAGCAGCTCCACCCCTCAGGGTGACACTGAAGCTTTCTTT. This gives the protein CASSSTPQGDTEAFF. The chain uses TRBV5-1 and TRBJ1-1; maybe TRBD1 (5 bases). Germline lookup yields CDR1 SGHRS and CDR2 YFSETQ. This CDR3 spans 15 amino acids. Trimming removed 3 bases at V and 3 bases at J, with 15 bases between. The whole variable domain, remainder taken from reference TRBV5-1 and TRBJ1-1, is KAGVTQTPRYLIKTRGQQVTLSCSPISGHRSVSWYQQTPGQGLQFLFEYFSETQRNKGNFPGRFSGRQFSNSRSEMNVSTLELGDSALYLCASSSTPQGDTEAFFGQGTRLTVV.

The chain joins TRBV5-1 to TRBJ2-7, with D possibly TRBD2 on 7 matching bases. With 7 bases removed from V and 1 base from J, the gap between germline ends came to 9 bases. Germline CDR1 reads SGHRS; CDR2 reads YFSETQ. The CDR3 has 12 amino acids. The CDR3 DNA follows: TGCGCCAGCGGGGGGGCTTCCTACGAGCAGTACTTC. It is translated as CASGGASYEQYF.

V usage is TRBV5-4 and J usage is TRBJ2-1, with 7 bases fitting TRBD2. V lost 0 bases and J lost 7; bases outside the gene matches: 7. CDR3 length equals 15 residues. In germline, CDR1 is SGHNT, CDR2 YYREEE (reference sequence). The CDR3 reads CASSLGGGSWNEQFF. The CDR3 bases are TGTGCCAGCAGCTTGGGAGGCGGGAGCTGGAATGAGCAGTTCTTC.

The chain uses TRBV4-2 and TRBJ2-1; no reliable D call. Germline assignment: CDR1 LGHNA and CDR2 YNFKEQ. V was shortened by 0 bases and J by 5 bases, with 8 bases between the two germline ends. The length of the CDR3 is 14 residues. The CDR3 bases are TGTGCCAGCAGCCAAGAACGAACTAACAATGAGCAGTTCTTC. Residues: CASSQERTNNEQFF.

About this clone: Germline is not matched at one junction end, which may reflect a read error. This chain links TRBV7-9 with TRBJ2-1; TRBD1 matches 8 bases. Germline V gives CDR1 SEHNR, CDR2 FQNEAQ (reference sequence). The CDR3 has 13 amino acids. The CDR3, as DNA: TGTGCCAGCAGCTTCGGAGGGGAGGACAGGGTGCTCTTC. This translates into CASSFGGEDRVLF.

The genes are TRBV11-1 and TRBJ2-6, with 7 bases aligning to TRBD2. V trimming: 3 bases; J trimming: 0 bases; junction bases outside the gene matches: 5. CDR3 size: 17 residues. Per germline, CDR1 SGHAT and CDR2 FQDESV (reference sequence). CDR3: CASSFQGGSSGANVLTF. The CDR3 DNA reads as TGTGCCAGCAGCTTTCAAGGCGGGAGCTCTGGGGCCAACGTCCTGACTTTC.

The table lists this clone with a count of one. J is TRBJ1-4 and V is TRBV9, with D possibly TRBD1 on 5 matching bases. The CDR3 totals 15 residues. V was clipped by 0 bases and J by 4 bases, with 10 bases between them. Germline V gene sequence: CDR1 SGDLS, CDR2 YYNGEE. CDR3 in amino acids: CASSVENRINEKLFF. Written as DNA, the CDR3 is TGTGCCAGCAGCGTAGAGAACAGGATTAATGAAAAACTGTTTTTT.

The chain couples TRBV4-1 to TRBJ2-7; D not certain. Looked up from germline, CDR1 is MGHRA and CDR2 is YSYEKL. This CDR3 region has 15 residues. The germline V and J ends were trimmed by 1 base and 4 bases, with 14 bases remaining between them. DNA of the CDR3: TGCGCCAGCAGCCAAGTTGGCGGATTAGGTTACGAGCAGTACTTC. It yields the protein CASSQVGGLGYEQYF.

This clone was found once. This sequence joins TRBV13 and TRBJ1-4; D is perhaps TRBD1 (6 bases). Trimming shortened V by 6 bases and J by 8 bases, and 19 bases separated the two germline ends. Germline lookup yields CDR1 PRHDT and CDR2 FYEKMQ (reference sequence). The CDR3 consists of 15 residues. CDR3 sequence: CASRNQGLRGEKLFF. In DNA form, the CDR3 reads TGTGCCAGCAGGAATCAGGGGCTACGAGGAGAAAAACTGTTTTTT.

The chain is built from TRBV5-5 and TRBJ2-7; 7 bases align to TRBD1. Trimming cost V 2 bases and J 5 bases; bases outside gene matches: 7. Germline CDR1 SGHKS, CDR2 YYEKEE (reference sequence). CDR3 length: 14 residues. This CDR3 reads CASSFRGGSNEQYF. For the CDR3, the DNA is TGTGCCAGCAGCTTCCGAGGGGGCTCTAACGAGCAGTACTTC. Complete variable domain (other parts from reference TRBV5-5 and TRBJ2-7): DAGVTQSPTHLIKTRGQQVTLRCSPISGHKSVSWYQQVLGQGPQFIFQYYEKEERGRGNFPDRFSARQFPNYSSELNVNALLLGDSALYLCASSFRGGSNEQYFGPGTRLTVT.

The chain combines TRBV10-1 with TRBJ2-5; unclear D gene. Trimming left V 0 bases short and J 0 bases short, with 11 bases between. Germline V gene sequence: CDR1 WNHNN, CDR2 SYGVQD (reference sequence). The CDR3 is 16 residues long. CDR3 nucleotides: TGCGCCAGCAGTGAGTCCTGGAATCTGTACCAAGAGACCCAGTACTTC. Protein: CASSESWNLYQETQYF.

V is TRBV2 and J is TRBJ1-1; 9 bases match TRBD1. CDR1 SNHLY and CDR2 FYNNEI come from the germline V gene. Trimming cost V 7 bases and J 5 bases; bases outside gene matches: 8. The CDR3 spans 14 residues. The CDR3 DNA reads TGTGCCAGCATTCACAGGGGGCATAATACTGAAGCTTTCTTT. This sequence encodes CASIHRGHNTEAFF. Full variable domain (outside the CDR3, taken from reference TRBV2 and TRBJ1-1): EPEVTQTPSHQVTQMGQEVILRCVPISNHLYFYWYRQILGQKVEFLVSFYNNEISEKSEIFDDQFSVERPDGSNFTLKIRSTKLEDSAMYFCASIHRGHNTEAFFGQGTRLTVV.

The J gene is TRBJ2-6, the V gene TRBV14; D is unresolved. Germline CDR1 SGHDN, CDR2 FVKESK. Trimming took 3 bases from V and 3 from J, leaving 9 bases between them. There are 15 residues in the CDR3. DNA of the CDR3: TGTGCCAGCAGCCATAATTTAGGTGGGGCCAACGTCCTGACTTTC. This translates into CASSHNLGGANVLTF.

The genes are TRBV19 and TRBJ1-2; D is possibly TRBD1 (5 bases). CDR3 length: 16 amino acids. Germline values: CDR1 LNHDA, CDR2 SQIVND (reference sequence). Trimming stripped 5 bases from V and 4 bases from J, with 20 bases between. The CDR3 sequence: CASSPGFGQGPYGYTF. CDR3 in DNA: TGTGCCAGTAGTCCGGGTTTCGGGCAGGGCCCCTATGGCTACACCTTC.

The chain combines TRBV5-1 with TRBJ2-1; 7 nucleotides agree with TRBD2. CDR1 SGHRS and CDR2 YFSETQ come from the germline V gene. This CDR3 spans 14 amino acids. The V gene end was trimmed by 1 base and the J gene end by 6 bases; junction bases not matched to a gene: 4. In DNA, the CDR3 is TGCGCCAGCAGCTTGCACCCTAGCGGCAATGAGCAGTTCTTC. The encoded protein is CASSLHPSGNEQFF.

The V and J genes are TRBV6-5 and TRBJ2-7; 7 nucleotides line up with TRBD1. This CDR3 contains 13 residues. Germline CDR1 is MNHEY and CDR2 is SVGAGI. V gave up 6 bases and J gave up 3 bases; unmatched junction bases: 5. The DNA for the CDR3 is TGTGCCAGCAGCACTGACAGGGACTACGAGCAGTACTTC. Translated: CASSTDRDYEQYF.

The chain employs TRBV30 and TRBJ1-3; TRBD1 agrees at 10 bases. CDR1 GTSNPN and CDR2 SVGIG come from the germline V gene (reference sequence). Trimming at V came to 4 bases and at J to 4 bases, leaving 7 bases not matched to a gene. The CDR3 runs to 15 residues. This CDR3 is CAWNSDRGRGNTIYF. CDR3 bases: TGTGCCTGGAACAGCGACAGGGGGCGAGGAAACACCATATATTTT.